The present entry profiles one T cell receptor beta chain with its context. The data were obtained in a study of CD8 T cells in Susac syndrome. The germline CDR1 and CDR2 sequences are DFQATT and SNEGSKA (reference sequence). V was clipped by 1 base and J by 3 bases, with 9 bases between them. This CDR3 spans 13 amino acids. Reverse transcription of about 0.45 to 1 ug RNA used random hexamers. From the immunoSEQ multiplex PCR reads, TCRdb called clonotypes with MiXCR, one entry per CDR3 protein. The sample includes 190,000 or so distinct CDR3 sequences, 95% seen only once; the top ten take 0.082%. This sequence joins TRBV20-1 and TRBJ2-5; TRBD1 is a possible D gene (5 bases). The receptor comes from a human donor with multiple sclerosis. Specimen: CD4+ T cells from PBMCs. The CDR3 here is CSARAQTEETQYF. The DNA of the CDR3 is TGCAGTGCTAGAGCTCAGACAGAAGAGACCCAGTACTTC.